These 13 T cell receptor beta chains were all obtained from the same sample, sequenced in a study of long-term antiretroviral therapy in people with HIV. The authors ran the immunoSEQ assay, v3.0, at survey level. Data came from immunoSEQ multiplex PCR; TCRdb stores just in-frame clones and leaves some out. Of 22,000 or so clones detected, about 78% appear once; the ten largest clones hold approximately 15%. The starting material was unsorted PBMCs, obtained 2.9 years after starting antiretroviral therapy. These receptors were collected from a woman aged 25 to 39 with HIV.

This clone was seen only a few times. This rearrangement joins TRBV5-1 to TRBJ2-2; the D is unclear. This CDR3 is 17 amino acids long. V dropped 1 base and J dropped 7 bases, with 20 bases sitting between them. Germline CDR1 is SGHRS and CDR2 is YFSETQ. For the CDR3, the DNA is TGCGCCAGCAGCTTGTGGGCGACCACCGTTTTGGGCGGGGAGCTGTTTTTT. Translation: CASSLWATTVLGGELFF.

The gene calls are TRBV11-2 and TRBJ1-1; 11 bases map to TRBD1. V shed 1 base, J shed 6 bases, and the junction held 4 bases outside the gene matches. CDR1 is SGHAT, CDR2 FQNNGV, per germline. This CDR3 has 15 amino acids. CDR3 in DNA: TGTGCCAGCAGCTTAGTGGGACAGGGGGGTCCTGAAGCTTTCTTT. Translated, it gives CASSLVGQGGPEAFF. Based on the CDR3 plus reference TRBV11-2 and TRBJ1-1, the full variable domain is EAGVAQSPRYKIIEKRQSVAFWCNPISGHATLYWYQQILGQGPKLLIQFQNNGVVDDSQLPKDRFSAERLKGVDSTLKIQPAKLEDSAVYLCASSLVGQGGPEAFFGQGTRLTVV.

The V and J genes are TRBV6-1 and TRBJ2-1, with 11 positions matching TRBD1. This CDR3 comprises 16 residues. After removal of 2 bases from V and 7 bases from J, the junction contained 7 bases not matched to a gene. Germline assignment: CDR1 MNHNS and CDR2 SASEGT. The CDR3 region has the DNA TGTGCCAGCAGTGAAAGTGGGACAGGGGGTAGAAATGAGCAGTTCTTC. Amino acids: CASSESGTGGRNEQFF.

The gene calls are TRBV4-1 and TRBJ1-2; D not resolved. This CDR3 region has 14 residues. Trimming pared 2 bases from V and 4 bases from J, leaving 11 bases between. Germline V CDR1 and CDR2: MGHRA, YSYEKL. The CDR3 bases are TGCGCCAGCAGCCAACCCATTACAGCCTATGGCTACACCTTC. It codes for CASSQPITAYGYTF.

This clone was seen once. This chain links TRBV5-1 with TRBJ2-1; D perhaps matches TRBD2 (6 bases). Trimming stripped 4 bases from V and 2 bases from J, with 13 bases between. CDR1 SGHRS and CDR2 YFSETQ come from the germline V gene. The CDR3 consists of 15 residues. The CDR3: CASSAGGVAYNEQFF. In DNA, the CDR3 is TGCGCCAGCAGCGCCGGGGGTGTAGCCTACAATGAGCAGTTCTTC.

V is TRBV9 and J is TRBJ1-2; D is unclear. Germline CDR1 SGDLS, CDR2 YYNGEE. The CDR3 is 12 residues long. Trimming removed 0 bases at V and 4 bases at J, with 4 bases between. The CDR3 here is CASSVEGYGYTF. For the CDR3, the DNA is TGTGCCAGCAGCGTAGAAGGCTATGGCTACACCTTC. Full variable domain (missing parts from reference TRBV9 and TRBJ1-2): DSGVTQTPKHLITATGQRVTLRCSPRSGDLSVYWYQQSLDQGLQFLIQYYNGEERAKGNILERFSAQQFPDLHSELNLSSLELGDSALYFCASSVEGYGYTFGSGTRLTVV.

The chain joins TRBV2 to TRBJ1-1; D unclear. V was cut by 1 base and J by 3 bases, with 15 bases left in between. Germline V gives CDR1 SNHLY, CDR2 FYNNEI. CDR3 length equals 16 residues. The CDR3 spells CASSEGMGEPDTEAFF. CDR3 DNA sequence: TGTGCCAGCAGTGAAGGGATGGGAGAACCGGACACTGAAGCTTTCTTT.

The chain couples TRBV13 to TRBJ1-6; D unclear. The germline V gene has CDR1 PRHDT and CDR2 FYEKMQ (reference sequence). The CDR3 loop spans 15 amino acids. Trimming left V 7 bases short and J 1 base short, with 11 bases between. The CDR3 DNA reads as TGTGCCAGCAAGCTACAACCTTCCTATAATTCACCCCTCCACTTT. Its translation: CASKLQPSYNSPLHF.

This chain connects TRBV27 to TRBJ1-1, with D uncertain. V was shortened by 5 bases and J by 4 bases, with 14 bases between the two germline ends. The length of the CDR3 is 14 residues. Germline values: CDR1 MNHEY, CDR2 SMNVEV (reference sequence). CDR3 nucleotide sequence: TGTGCCAGCAGTACAGAACAGAGTACCACTGAAGCTTTCTTT. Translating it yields CASSTEQSTTEAFF.

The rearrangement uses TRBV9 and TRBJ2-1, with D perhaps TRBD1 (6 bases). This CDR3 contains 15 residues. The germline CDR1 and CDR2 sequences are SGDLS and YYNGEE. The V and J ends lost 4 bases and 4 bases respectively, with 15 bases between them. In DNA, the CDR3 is TGTGCCAGCAGCCACACTGGACAGTTGTACAATGAGCAGTTCTTC. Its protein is CASSHTGQLYNEQFF.

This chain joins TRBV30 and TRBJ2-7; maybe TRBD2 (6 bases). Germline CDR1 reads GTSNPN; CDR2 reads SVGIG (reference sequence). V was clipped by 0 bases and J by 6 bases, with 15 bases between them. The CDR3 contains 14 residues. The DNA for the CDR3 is TGTGCCTGGAGTGTTGCGGGACCCCGGGGCGAGCAGTACGTC. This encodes CAWSVAGPRGEQYV.

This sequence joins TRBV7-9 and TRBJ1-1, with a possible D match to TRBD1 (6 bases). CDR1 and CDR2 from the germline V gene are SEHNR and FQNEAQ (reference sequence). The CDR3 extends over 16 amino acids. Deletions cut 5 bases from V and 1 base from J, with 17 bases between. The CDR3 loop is CASSQSVGGANTEAFF. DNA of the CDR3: TGTGCCAGCAGCCAAAGCGTCGGGGGGGCGAACACTGAAGCTTTCTTT.

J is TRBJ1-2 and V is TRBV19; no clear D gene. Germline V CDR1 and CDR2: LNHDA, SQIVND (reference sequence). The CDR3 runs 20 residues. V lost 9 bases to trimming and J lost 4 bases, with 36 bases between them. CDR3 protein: CASGTIRLTNPNTPSYGYTF. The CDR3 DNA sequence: TGTGCCAGCGGAACGATCCGATTAACAAACCCTAACACCCCCAGCTATGGCTACACCTTC.